A selection of T cell receptor beta chains follows, all from one sample in a study of control samples from healthy donors and cancer patients. Using immunoSEQ multiplex PCR, the repertoire was profiled, and TCRdb retains in-frame clones only, with some absent. The data contain 150,000 to 180,000 clones, approximately 94% of them singletons. Sample: blood. The receptors originated from a man between 35 and 55 years old in good health. Both conserved end residues are part of each CDR3.

j_call | v_call | cdr3_aa
TRBJ2-5 | TRBV7-9 | CASSPGTSGQETQYF
TRBJ1-4 | TRBV2 | CASSEVASPNEKLFF
TRBJ2-4 | TRBV19 | CASSLRGAGGPIYDIQYF
TRBJ1-2 | TRBV2 | CASREQGSLGGYTF
TRBJ1-2 | TRBV28 | CASSIPGQGSYGYTF
TRBJ1-5 | TRBV27 | CASSLSLGTAGQPQHF
TRBJ2-7 | TRBV28 | CASSSTGYEQYF
TRBJ2-1 | TRBV7-3 | CASSLTRRGRNEQFF
TRBJ1-2 | TRBV7-2 | CASSLAREGADGYTF
TRBJ1-1 | TRBV4-1 | CASSQSALTVKHRYTEAFF
TRBJ2-2 | TRBV2 | CASNLILGGTGELFF
TRBJ1-2 | TRBV5-6 | CASSLDAGSPYGYTF
TRBJ1-2 | TRBV11-2 | CASSLDRVGGEGLWGYTF
TRBJ1-1 | TRBV10-3 | CAIREEGHTEAFF
TRBJ1-5 | TRBV19 | CASSIDHGVSNQPQHF
TRBJ2-2 | TRBV7-6 | CASSLARQGTGELFF
TRBJ2-7 | TRBV2 | CASSLPEGQSEQYF
TRBJ1-5 | TRBV4-1 | CASSLGPDRERNQPQHF
TRBJ1-4 | TRBV27 | CASSPRGQGLTNEKLFF
TRBJ2-2 | TRBV21-1 | CASSKGRGRNTGELFF
TRBJ2-7 | TRBV6-6 | CASSYPTGTGSYEQYF
TRBJ2-5 | TRBV14 | CASSRLIGTGRSRETQYF
TRBJ1-2 | TRBV19 | CASSSSRDRNGYTF
TRBJ1-3 | TRBV7-9 | CASSLLGSGNTIYF
TRBJ1-5 | TRBV4-1 | CASTSMLGDQPQHF
TRBJ1-5 | TRBV5-3 | CARSLGTSYSNQPQHF
TRBJ1-1 | TRBV29-1 | CSVGSRRTEAFF